The 30 T cell receptor beta chains presented below share a single source sample, sequenced in a study of control samples from healthy donors and cancer patients. The table came from immunoSEQ multiplex PCR; TCRdb's copy has only in-frame clones and leaves some out. The sample consists of around 120,000 clones, approximately 90% of them appearing once. Sequencing used blood. The source is a woman aged 18 to 35 in good health.

In its sample, this clone was seen once. The CDR3 DNA reads TGTGCCAGCAGTACCACTCGGGCAGGGGGCGGCTCCTACTATGGCTACACCTTC. Protein product: CASSTTRAGGGSYYGYTF. This chain connects TRBV2 to TRBJ1-2, with 8 bases fitting TRBD1. This CDR3 contains 18 residues. Trimming removed 5 bases from V and 3 bases from J; junction bases left unmatched: 17. CDR1 SNHLY and CDR2 FYNNEI come from the germline V gene.

The chain couples TRBV5-1 to TRBJ1-1, with D perhaps TRBD1 (5 bases). Germline-derived CDR1 and CDR2 are SGHRS and YFSETQ. The CDR3 covers 18 residues. V was pared by 3 bases and J by 0 bases, with 21 bases between. CDR3 residues: CASSSPGGRDLMNTEAFF. The CDR3 DNA reads as TGCGCCAGCAGCTCCCCCGGTGGCAGGGATCTCATGAACACTGAAGCTTTCTTT. Based on the CDR3 plus reference TRBV5-1 and TRBJ1-1, the full variable domain is KAGVTQTPRYLIKTRGQQVTLSCSPISGHRSVSWYQQTPGQGLQFLFEYFSETQRNKGNFPGRFSGRQFSNSRSEMNVSTLELGDSALYLCASSSPGGRDLMNTEAFFGQGTRLTVV.

The chain employs TRBV30 and TRBJ2-1, with a weak D call TRBD2 (7 bases). With 3 bases removed from V and 6 bases from J, the gap between germline ends came to 15 bases. CDR3 size: 14 residues. CDR1 GTSNPN and CDR2 SVGIG come from the germline V gene (reference sequence). DNA of the CDR3: TGTGCCTGGAGGCGGACGGGGGGCGGCAATGAGCAGTTCTTC. Translating gives CAWRRTGGGNEQFF. Full variable domain (missing parts from reference TRBV30 and TRBJ2-1): SQTIHQWPATLVQPVGSPLSLECTVEGTSNPNLYWYRQAAGRGLQLLFYSVGIGQISSEVPQNLSASRPQDRQFILSSKKLLLSDSGFYLCAWRRTGGGNEQFFGPGTRLTVL.

This chain connects TRBV4-2 to TRBJ2-7, with a weak D call TRBD2 (5 bases). This CDR3 is built from 14 residues. The germline V gene encodes CDR1 LGHNA and CDR2 YNFKEQ. Trimming removed 0 bases at V and 6 bases at J, with 12 bases between. CDR3 sequence: CASSQDGGHAEQYF. In DNA form, the CDR3 reads TGTGCCAGCAGCCAAGATGGCGGGCACGCCGAGCAGTACTTC.

J is TRBJ2-5 and V is TRBV21-1. TRBV21-1 is classified as a pseudogene. The CDR3 is 15 residues long. The CDR3 protein is CASSLSGRPRETQYF. The CDR3 DNA sequence: TGTGCCAGCAGCTTATCAGGACGGCCGCGAGAGACCCAGTACTTC.

The J gene is TRBJ1-1, the V gene TRBV29-1, with D unresolved. V gave up 7 bases and J gave up 3 bases, with 15 bases separating them. CDR3 size: 13 residues. Germline V lookup: CDR1 SQVTM, CDR2 ANQGSEA. CDR3 region: CSANREAYTEAFF. The CDR3 region has the DNA TGCAGCGCGAACCGGGAAGCCTACACTGAAGCTTTCTTT. Based on the CDR3 plus reference TRBV29-1 and TRBJ1-1, the full variable domain is SAVISQKPSRDICQRGTSLTIQCQVDSQVTMMFWYRQQPGQSLTLIATANQGSEATYESGFVIDKFPISRPNLTFSTLTVSNMSPEDSSIYLCSANREAYTEAFFGQGTRLTVV.

The chain couples TRBV19 to TRBJ1-1, with a tentative D call TRBD1 (5 bases). CDR3 length: 14 residues. Deletions cut 0 bases from V and 4 bases from J, with 9 bases between. CDR1 and CDR2 from the germline V gene are LNHDA and SQIVND (reference sequence). CDR3 bases: TGTGCCAGTAGTATAGATATCAGGGTCACTGAAGCTTTCTTT. Translation gives CASSIDIRVTEAFF. Complete variable domain (other parts from reference TRBV19 and TRBJ1-1): DGGITQSPKYLFRKEGQNVTLSCEQNLNHDAMYWYRQDPGQGLRLIYYSQIVNDFQKGDIAEGYSVSREKKESFPLTVTSAQKNPTAFYLCASSIDIRVTEAFFGQGTRLTVV.

The CDR3 here is CASSQDIGWDEQFF. For the CDR3, the DNA is TGTGCCAGCAGCCAAGACATCGGGTGGGATGAGCAGTTCTTC. The chain employs TRBV14 and TRBJ2-1; D not resolved. The CDR3 loop spans 14 amino acids. Germline V lookup: CDR1 SGHDN, CDR2 FVKESK. V was trimmed by 0 bases and J by 8 bases, leaving 11 bases between them.

On this clone itself: At one end, the junction sequence differs from germline, possibly due to a read error. This chain uses TRBV4-1 with TRBJ2-1, with 11 bases lining up with TRBD2. Germline V gene sequence: CDR1 MGHRA, CDR2 YSYEKL. This CDR3 is 16 amino acids long. For the CDR3, the DNA is TGCGCCAGCAGCCAAGAACCTGAGACTAGCGGGACCCCACCGGTCTTC. Protein: CASSQEPETSGTPPVF.

The chain has TRBV10-1 and TRBJ2-3; D is perhaps TRBD2 (6 bases). Trimming took off 2 bases at V and 4 bases at J, with 10 bases between the two ends. From germline, CDR1 is WNHNN and CDR2 SYGVQD (reference sequence). This CDR3 region has 14 residues. The CDR3 DNA follows: TGCGCCAGCAGTGAGCGCGGGGCAGCAGATACGCAGTATTTT. This sequence encodes CASSERGAADTQYF.

V and J are TRBV18 and TRBJ2-5, with D hard to call. The CDR3 has 13 residues. Germline lookup yields CDR1 KGHSH and CDR2 LQKENI. V was clipped by 3 bases and J by 2 bases, with 7 bases between them. This CDR3 is CASSPRSQETQYF. The CDR3 DNA reads TGTGCCAGCTCACCGAGGAGTCAAGAGACCCAGTACTTC.

This clone has more than one count but fewer than ten. The rearrangement joins TRBV4-3 to TRBJ1-6; D not resolved. Trimming removed 2 bases from V and 0 bases from J, with 5 bases in between. Germline CDR1 and CDR2: LGHNA and YSLEER. The CDR3 is made up of 15 amino acids. CDR3 protein: CASSQSRSYNSPLHF. For the CDR3, the DNA is TGCGCCAGCAGCCAATCTCGCTCCTATAATTCACCCCTCCACTTT.

V gene TRBV7-6 combines with J gene TRBJ2-2; 12 nucleotides align to TRBD1. V was pared by 5 bases and J by 4 bases, with 5 bases of the junction left unmatched. Germline V gene sequence: CDR1 SGHVS, CDR2 FNYEAQ. The CDR3 is 16 amino acids. The CDR3 protein is CASSGRDRGLTGELFF. In nucleotides, the CDR3 is TGTGCCAGCAGCGGCCGGGACAGGGGGCTCACCGGGGAGCTGTTTTTT.

The V gene is TRBV5-1, the J gene TRBJ2-1; D is uncertain. From germline, CDR1 is SGHRS and CDR2 YFSETQ. V lost 3 bases and J lost 1, with 11 bases in between. The CDR3 covers 15 residues. The CDR3 nucleotides read TGCGCCAGCAGCTCAGACCCTACTTCCTACAATGAGCAGTTCTTC. It translates to CASSSDPTSYNEQFF.

The chain has TRBV14 and TRBJ2-3; 10 bases line up with TRBD1. From germline, CDR1 is SGHDN and CDR2 FVKESK. The CDR3 is 17 residues long. The J segment lost 1 base and the V segment lost 4 bases, leaving 8 bases of the junction unmatched. The CDR3 here is CASSPLPGQGGTDTQYF. The CDR3 DNA reads TGTGCCAGCAGCCCATTGCCCGGACAGGGGGGCACAGATACGCAGTATTTT.

The chain uses TRBV28 and TRBJ1-1; maybe TRBD1 (5 bases). Trimming took off 5 bases at V and 0 bases at J, with 19 bases between the two ends. Germline loops: CDR1 MDHEN, CDR2 SYDVKM. The CDR3 loop spans 17 amino acids. The CDR3: CASSPFSLRGLNTEAFF. In nucleotides, the CDR3 is TGTGCCAGCAGTCCTTTTAGTCTTCGGGGCTTGAACACTGAAGCTTTCTTT. The full variable domain, rest sourced from reference TRBV28 and TRBJ1-1, is DVKVTQSSRYLVKRTGEKVFLECVQDMDHENMFWYRQDPGLGLRLIYFSYDVKMKEKGDIPEGYSVSREKKERFSLILESASTNQTSMYLCASSPFSLRGLNTEAFFGQGTRLTVV.

This chain uses TRBV27 with TRBJ2-3, with D possibly being TRBD2 (5 bases). CDR3 size: 15 residues. Trimming left V 7 bases short and J 0 bases short, with 14 bases between. CDR1 is MNHEY, CDR2 SMNVEV, per germline (reference sequence). CDR3: CASTPAGRSTDTQYF. CDR3 nucleotides: TGTGCCAGCACCCCCGCGGGCCGGAGCACAGATACGCAGTATTTT.

The chain combines TRBV6-2 or TRBV6-3 with TRBJ2-7, with 8 bases aligning to TRBD1. The CDR3 totals 17 residues. Looked up from germline, CDR1 is MNHEY and CDR2 is SVGEGT. Unmatched junction bases numbered 16, after V lost 6 bases and J lost 3 bases. The CDR3 loop is CASSRASTGVRYYEQYF. CDR3 DNA sequence: TGTGCCAGCAGCCGTGCCTCGACAGGGGTTCGCTACTACGAGCAGTACTTC.

This chain links TRBV5-1 with TRBJ2-1, with TRBD1 as a possible D gene (6 bases). This CDR3 region has 15 residues. Trimming removed 4 bases at V and 4 bases at J, with 15 bases between. Germline assignment: CDR1 SGHRS and CDR2 YFSETQ. In DNA, the CDR3 is TGCGCCAGCAGCCCCCGACAGGTGGGATACAATGAGCAGTTCTTC. Its translation is CASSPRQVGYNEQFF.

This chain joins TRBV7-9 and TRBJ2-7; tentatively, D is TRBD2 (5 bases). Trimming removed 4 bases from V and 0 bases from J, with 13 bases in between. Germline CDR1 SEHNR, CDR2 FQNEAQ (reference sequence). The CDR3 has 15 residues. The CDR3 DNA follows: TGTGCCAGCAGCTCTTTCGGGGTAAGCTCCTACGAGCAGTACTTC. Protein sequence: CASSSFGVSSYEQYF. The full variable domain, with the rest looked up from reference TRBV7-9 and TRBJ2-7, is DTGVSQNPRHKITKRGQNVTFRCDPISEHNRLYWYRQTLGQGPEFLTYFQNEAQLEKSRLLSDRFSAERPKGSFSTLEIQRTEQGDSAMYLCASSSFGVSSYEQYFGPGTRLTVT.

The rearrangement links TRBV5-1 to TRBJ1-1; 8 positions agree with TRBD1. Germline trimming cut 2 bases from V and 5 bases from J; bases unmatched to any gene: 5. CDR3 length equals 14 residues. CDR1 is SGHRS, CDR2 YFSETQ, per germline. As DNA, the CDR3 is TGCGCCAGCAGCTTAAGGACAGGGCAAACTGAAGCTTTCTTT. Encoded protein: CASSLRTGQTEAFF.

This clone occurred once. V and J are TRBV7-9 and TRBJ2-3; 10 positions match TRBD2. This CDR3 has 16 residues. The trim removed 2 bases at V and 2 bases at J, leaving 4 bases unmatched. CDR1 is SEHNR and CDR2 is FQNEAQ in the germline V gene (reference sequence). CDR3 sequence reads: CASSLSLAGPTDTQYF. CDR3 DNA sequence: TGTGCCAGCAGCTTATCACTAGCGGGGCCCACAGATACGCAGTATTTT. The entire variable domain, with the rest obtained from reference TRBV7-9 and TRBJ2-3, is as follows: DTGVSQNPRHKITKRGQNVTFRCDPISEHNRLYWYRQTLGQGPEFLTYFQNEAQLEKSRLLSDRFSAERPKGSFSTLEIQRTEQGDSAMYLCASSLSLAGPTDTQYFGPGTRLTVL.

The chain recombines TRBV4-1 with TRBJ1-3; D is undetermined. Trimming took off 4 bases at V and 0 bases at J, with 13 bases between the two ends. The CDR3 length is 16 residues. Germline CDR1 is MGHRA and CDR2 is YSYEKL. CDR3 residues: CASSPFGQSSGNTIYF. The DNA of the CDR3 is TGCGCCAGCAGCCCTTTCGGCCAAAGCTCTGGAAACACCATATATTTT.

This chain joins TRBV27 and TRBJ2-7, with TRBD2 as a possible D gene (5 bases). The ends were cut back, 4 bases at V and 5 bases at J, with 12 bases in the middle. The germline V gene has CDR1 MNHEY and CDR2 SMNVEV (reference sequence). This CDR3 spans 13 amino acids. CDR3 in amino acids: CASSYSSRNEQYF. CDR3 bases: TGTGCCAGCAGTTACTCTAGCCGGAACGAGCAGTACTTC.

The chain recombines TRBV10-1 with TRBJ2-5, with 7 bases aligning to TRBD1. The CDR3 contains 12 residues. The germline gives CDR1 WNHNN, CDR2 SYGVQD (reference sequence). J lost 5 bases, V lost 7 bases, and 4 bases had no gene match. As DNA, the CDR3 is TGCGCCAGCACAGACAGGGCTGAGACCCAGTACTTC. Translating gives CASTDRAETQYF.

This chain links TRBV4-2 with TRBJ1-2, with TRBD1 matching 9 bases. This CDR3 contains 15 residues. V lost 0 bases to trimming and J lost 6 bases; unmatched junction nucleotides: 5. The germline CDR1 and CDR2 sequences are LGHNA and YNFKEQ. This chain's CDR3 is CASSQDPGTGNGYTF. The CDR3 bases are TGTGCCAGCAGCCAAGATCCCGGGACAGGGAATGGCTACACCTTC.

The rearrangement joins TRBV28 to TRBJ2-1; D remains ambiguous. In germline, CDR1 is MDHEN, CDR2 SYDVKM. This CDR3 has 13 residues. V was pared by 6 bases and J by 0 bases, with 6 bases between. CDR3 sequence: CASRGSSYNEQFF. The CDR3 DNA reads TGTGCCAGCAGGGGCAGCTCCTACAATGAGCAGTTCTTC.

The chain links TRBV6-6 to TRBJ1-2, with D perhaps TRBD1 (6 bases). V lost 5 bases and J lost 6, with 16 bases in between. The CDR3 has 14 amino acids. CDR1 and CDR2 from the germline V gene are MNHNY and SVGAGI (reference sequence). This CDR3 is CASSTVRGADGYTF. The CDR3 nucleotides read TGTGCCAGCAGTACGGTTCGGGGGGCAGATGGCTACACCTTC.

This clone was seen a few times. The chain is built from TRBV10-2 and TRBJ2-7; tentative D call: TRBD1 (5 bases). The CDR3 is 14 amino acids. V was clipped by 0 bases and J by 3 bases, with 9 bases between them. Germline CDR1 WSHSY, CDR2 SAAADI. CDR3 nucleotides: TGCGCCAGCAGTGAGTCTGGCAGGGTCTACGAGCAGTACTTC. It yields the protein CASSESGRVYEQYF.

V and J are TRBV7-9 and TRBJ2-7; D may be TRBD1 (6 bases). The CDR3 is made up of 14 amino acids. V was shortened by 5 bases and J by 3 bases, with 14 bases between the two germline ends. Per germline, CDR1 SEHNR and CDR2 FQNEAQ (reference sequence). The CDR3 loop is CASSAYRANYEQYF. CDR3 DNA: TGTGCCAGCAGCGCCTACAGGGCTAACTACGAGCAGTACTTC.